This TCR beta chain was identified during a study of blood T cell repertoires in COVID-19. Overall study: In each case, the material was cDNA or gDNA derived from T cells, B-cell-depleted T cells, or PBMCs.

Original data processing: Using reference gene primer amplification, nucleated cell counts were estimated. Libraries were prepared by immunoSEQ multiplex PCR; TCRdb keeps only in-frame clonotypes and omits some of them. V and J calls and clone size follow that table, whereas D and trimming were derived from the DNA. The table includes 200,000 or so clones, approximately 90% detected once. Participant ages covered about 18 to 100 years across around 25 US areas. Symptom resolution, clearance, or two negative PCRs marked the recovered donors of Cohort 3. CDR1 SGHTA and CDR2 FQGNSA come from the germline V gene. Trimming removed 6 bases from V and 7 bases from J, with 10 bases in between. CDR3 size: 13 residues.

Sequencing was performed on PBMCs or T cells enriched from blood (not recorded which). The chain links TRBV7-2 to TRBJ1-6; D gene unclear. This TCR derives from a woman under 40 who had recovered from COVID-19. CDR3 DNA: TGTGCCAGCAGGCTAGTTGAGAATTCACCCCTCCACTTT. Translated: CASRLVENSPLHF.